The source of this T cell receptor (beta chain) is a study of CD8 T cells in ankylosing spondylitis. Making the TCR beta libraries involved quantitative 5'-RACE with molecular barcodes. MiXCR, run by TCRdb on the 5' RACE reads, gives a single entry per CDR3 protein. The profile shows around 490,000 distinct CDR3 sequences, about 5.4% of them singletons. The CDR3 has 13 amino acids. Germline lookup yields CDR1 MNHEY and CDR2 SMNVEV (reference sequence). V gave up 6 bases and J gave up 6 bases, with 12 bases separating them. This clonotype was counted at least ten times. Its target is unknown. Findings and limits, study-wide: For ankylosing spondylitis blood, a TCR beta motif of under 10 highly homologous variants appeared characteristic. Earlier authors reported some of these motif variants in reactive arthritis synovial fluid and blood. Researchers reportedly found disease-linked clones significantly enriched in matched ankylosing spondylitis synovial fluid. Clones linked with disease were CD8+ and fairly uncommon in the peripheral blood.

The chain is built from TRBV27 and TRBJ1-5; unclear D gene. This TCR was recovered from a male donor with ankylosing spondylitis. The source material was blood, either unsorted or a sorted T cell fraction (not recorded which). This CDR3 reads CASSFGGSQPQHF. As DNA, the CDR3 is TGTGCCAGCAGCTTCGGCGGATCTCAGCCCCAGCATTTT.